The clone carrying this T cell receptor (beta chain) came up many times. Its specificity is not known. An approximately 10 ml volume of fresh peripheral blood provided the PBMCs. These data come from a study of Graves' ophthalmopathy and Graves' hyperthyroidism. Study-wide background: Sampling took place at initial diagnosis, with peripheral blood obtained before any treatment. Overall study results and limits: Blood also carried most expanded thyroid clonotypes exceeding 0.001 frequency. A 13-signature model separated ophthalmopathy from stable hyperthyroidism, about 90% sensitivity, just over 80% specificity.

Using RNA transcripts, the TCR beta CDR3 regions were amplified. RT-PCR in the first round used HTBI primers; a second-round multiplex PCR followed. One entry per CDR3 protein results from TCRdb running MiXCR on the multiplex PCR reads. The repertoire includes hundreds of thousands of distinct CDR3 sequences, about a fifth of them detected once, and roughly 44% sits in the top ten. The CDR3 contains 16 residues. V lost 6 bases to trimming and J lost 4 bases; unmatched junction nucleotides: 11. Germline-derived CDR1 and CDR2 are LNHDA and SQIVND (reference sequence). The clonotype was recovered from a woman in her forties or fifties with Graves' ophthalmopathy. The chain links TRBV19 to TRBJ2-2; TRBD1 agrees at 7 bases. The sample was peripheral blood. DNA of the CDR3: TGTGCCAGTAGACTCCTTCCGGGACAGAGCACCGGGGAGCTGTTTTTT. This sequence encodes CASRLLPGQSTGELFF. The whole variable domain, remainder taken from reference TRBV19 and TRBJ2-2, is DGGITQSPKYLFRKEGQNVTLSCEQNLNHDAMYWYRQDPGQGLRLIYYSQIVNDFQKGDIAEGYSVSREKKESFPLTVTSAQKNPTAFYLCASRLLPGQSTGELFFGEGSRLTVL.